This T cell receptor beta chain stems from a study of vaccination and CD4 T cells after COVID-19. Study at large: Diagnosis preceded the drawing of post-COVID samples by a median approximately 96 days (range 35 to 161). Researchers treated cells with overlapping spike peptides taken from SARS-CoV-2, HCoV-NL63, HCoV-OC43 and HCoV-229E.

The study sequenced cultured CD4+ T cell DNA using the Oncomine TCR Beta short-read assay. TCRdb analysed the PCR reads with MiXCR anew, one entry per CDR3 protein. The sample lists 12,000 to 15,000 distinct CDR3 sequences; roughly 61% were seen once. The treatment is: roughly ten-day PBMC culture with coronavirus spike peptide pools or control peptides (ViraFEST assay). Before Alpha, Beta and Delta appeared in the US, convalescents tested positive (March–late 2020). V shed 6 bases and J shed 3 bases, with 18 bases lying between them. Germline V gene data show CDR1 as DFQATT and CDR2 as SNEGSKA (reference sequence). The CDR3 sequence is 14 residues long. On this clonotype itself: Its antigen is not known.

Overall study findings and caveats: 304 of 307 vaccine-specific clones from convalescent patients were spike mono-reactive.

Sequenced input: CD4+ T cells from blood, cultured in vitro. The source is a human donor who had recovered from COVID-19. The chain couples TRBV20-1 to TRBJ2-7; tentatively, D is TRBD2 (5 bases). Here the CDR3 reads CSANHGGRFYEQYF. CDR3 coding DNA: TGCAGTGCCAACCACGGTGGGAGATTCTACGAGCAGTACTTC.